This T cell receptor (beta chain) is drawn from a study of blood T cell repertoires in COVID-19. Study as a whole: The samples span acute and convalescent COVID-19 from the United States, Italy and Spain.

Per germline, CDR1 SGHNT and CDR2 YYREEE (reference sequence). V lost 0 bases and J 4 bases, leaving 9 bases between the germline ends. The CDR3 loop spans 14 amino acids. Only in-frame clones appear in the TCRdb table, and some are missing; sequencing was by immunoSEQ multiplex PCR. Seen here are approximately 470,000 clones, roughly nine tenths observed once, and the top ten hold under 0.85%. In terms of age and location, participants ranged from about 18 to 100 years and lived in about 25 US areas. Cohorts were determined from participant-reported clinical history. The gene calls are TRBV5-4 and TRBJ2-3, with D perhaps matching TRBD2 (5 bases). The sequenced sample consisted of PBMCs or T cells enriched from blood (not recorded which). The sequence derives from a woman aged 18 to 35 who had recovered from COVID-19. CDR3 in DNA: TGTGCCAGCAGCTTGGCCGGGGTTCCAGATACGCAGTATTTT. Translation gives CASSLAGVPDTQYF.